These 19 T cell receptor beta chains came from one sample sequenced in a study of T and B cells in COVID-19 patients (dated by TCRdb to the early 2020s). TCRdb records Illumina MiSeq as the sequencer. Multiplex PCR with BIOMED2 TRB-A/B primer pools was used to amplify TRB rearrangements. The raw public reads went through TCRdb reprocessing: fastp at Q25, MiXCR clone calling, in-frame beta chains kept. Each record represents a unique CDR3 protein, reported with the most common genes and DNA among its rows. The sample table shows just over 7,000 distinct CDR3 sequences, and 22% are seen once. The ten largest clones represent 3% to 4% of the sample. TRB repertoires were amplified from approximately 250-500 ng of genomic DNA extracted from blood. The sequencing input was blood. The receptor set was obtained from a human donor who had recovered from COVID-19.

By proportion, this clonotype is medium-sized. The CDR3 nucleotides read TGTGCCAGCAGTGACCTTAGAGGGGGGGCACCCGAGCAGTACTTC. Encoded protein: CASSDLRGGAPEQYF. This sequence joins TRBV6-1 and TRBJ2-7; perhaps TRBD2 as D (7 bases). Per the germline V gene, CDR1 is MNHNS and CDR2 is SASEGT. The CDR3 totals 15 residues. V was trimmed by 3 bases and J by 6 bases, leaving 18 bases between them.

This chain uses TRBV28 with TRBJ1-2; 7 bases are shared with TRBD1. V dropped 5 bases and J dropped 7; count of bases not matched to a gene: 7. The CDR3 consists of 13 residues. CDR1 is MDHEN, CDR2 SYDVKM, per germline. For the CDR3, the DNA is TGTGCCAGCAGTCTAGGGGGCTTGCGTGGCTACACCTTC. Protein: CASSLGGLRGYTF.

This clonotype is termed medium-sized. J is TRBJ2-7 and V is TRBV5-1; weak D call: TRBD2 (6 bases). CDR1 and CDR2 from the germline V gene are SGHRS and YFSETQ. The CDR3 is made up of 14 amino acids. Deletions cut 2 bases from V and 3 bases from J, with 12 bases between. The CDR3 sequence: CASSFRTEGYEQYF. CDR3 in DNA: TGCGCCAGCAGCTTTCGGACGGAGGGCTACGAGCAGTACTTC. The whole variable domain, remainder taken from reference TRBV5-1 and TRBJ2-7, is KAGVTQTPRYLIKTRGQQVTLSCSPISGHRSVSWYQQTPGQGLQFLFEYFSETQRNKGNFPGRFSGRQFSNSRSEMNVSTLELGDSALYLCASSFRTEGYEQYFGPGTRLTVT.

This clonotype was seen only a few times. The V and J genes are TRBV7-2 and TRBJ2-1; 8 bases are shared with TRBD2. The V gene's germline CDR1 is SGHTA and CDR2 FQGNSA. Trimming removed 5 bases from V and 3 bases from J; junction bases left unmatched: 9. The CDR3 is made up of 16 amino acids. The CDR3 region is CASSPTSAMIYNEQFF. DNA of the CDR3: TGTGCCAGCAGCCCGACTAGCGCCATGATCTACAATGAGCAGTTCTTC. The whole variable domain, remainder taken from reference TRBV7-2 and TRBJ2-1, is GAGVSQSPSNKVTEKGKDVELRCDPISGHTALYWYRQSLGQGLEFLIYFQGNSAPDKSGLPSDRFSAERTGGSVSTLTIQRTQQEDSAVYLCASSPTSAMIYNEQFFGPGTRLTVL.

The rearrangement uses TRBV4-1 and TRBJ2-1, with TRBD1 as a possible D gene (5 bases). The germline gives CDR1 MGHRA, CDR2 YSYEKL. With 3 bases removed from V and 6 bases from J, the gap between germline ends came to 12 bases. The CDR3 runs 14 residues. This CDR3 reads CASSQRLTVNEQFF. The CDR3 DNA follows: TGCGCCAGCAGCCAGCGATTGACAGTCAATGAGCAGTTCTTC.

The CDR3 sequence is CASSLVGPKGSGYTF. Here the CDR3 DNA reads TGTGCCAGCAGCTTGGTAGGGCCCAAGGGAAGTGGCTACACCTTC. This rearrangement joins TRBV5-4 to TRBJ1-2; no firm D call. V lost 0 bases, J lost 7 bases, and 16 bases lay in between. The CDR3 runs to 15 residues. Germline CDR1 is SGHNT and CDR2 is YYREEE (reference sequence).

This clonotype is labeled medium-sized. The chain has TRBV27 and TRBJ2-6; D is uncertain. Trimming left V 4 bases short and J 2 bases short, with 12 bases between. This CDR3 comprises 16 residues. CDR1 and CDR2 from the germline V gene are MNHEY and SMNVEV (reference sequence). The CDR3 sequence is CASSWASGTGANVLTF. CDR3 DNA sequence: TGTGCCAGCAGTTGGGCATCCGGTACTGGGGCCAACGTCCTGACTTTC.

The V and J genes are TRBV19 and TRBJ1-1; tentative D call: TRBD1 (5 bases). This CDR3 has 15 residues. Trimming pared 7 bases from V and 6 bases from J, leaving 21 bases between. CDR1 is LNHDA, CDR2 SQIVND, per germline (reference sequence). The CDR3: CASTPLRGGRAEAFF. CDR3 DNA: TGTGCCAGTACTCCCCTTCGCGGGGGGAGGGCTGAAGCTTTCTTT.

By sample share, this clonotype is medium-sized. This chain connects TRBV27 to TRBJ2-7; 7 bases map to TRBD1. From germline, CDR1 is MNHEY and CDR2 SMNVEV (reference sequence). The CDR3 consists of 16 residues. With V trimmed by 3 bases and J by 2 bases, 10 bases remained unmatched. For the CDR3, the DNA is TGTGCCAGCAGTTTGTCCGGGACAGCGTCCACCTACGAGCAGTACTTC. The encoded protein is CASSLSGTASTYEQYF.

The chain recombines TRBV5-1 with TRBJ1-1, with TRBD1 identical over 9 bases. The CDR3 totals 14 residues. Germline CDR1 and CDR2: SGHRS and YFSETQ. J was trimmed by 4 bases and V by 4 bases; bases with no gene match: 5. The CDR3 bases are TGCGCCAGCAGCATTCAGACAGGGGGCACTGAAGCTTTCTTT. Encoded protein: CASSIQTGGTEAFF. The complete variable domain, with remaining parts taken from reference TRBV5-1 and TRBJ1-1, reads KAGVTQTPRYLIKTRGQQVTLSCSPISGHRSVSWYQQTPGQGLQFLFEYFSETQRNKGNFPGRFSGRQFSNSRSEMNVSTLELGDSALYLCASSIQTGGTEAFFGQGTRLTVV.

This clonotype is labeled as medium-sized (0.01 to 0.1%). The chain has TRBV5-6 and TRBJ1-1, with D tentatively TRBD1 (5 bases). The CDR3 sequence is 12 residues long. With 1 base removed from V and 5 bases from J, the gap between germline ends came to 6 bases. Germline V gene lookup returns CDR1 SGHDT and CDR2 YYEEEE. The CDR3 coding sequence is TGTGCCAGCAGCTTGAGGGGAACTGAAGCTTTCTTT. Translated, it gives CASSLRGTEAFF.

This clonotype showed up just a few times. J is TRBJ2-5 and V is TRBV10-3, with D perhaps TRBD2 (7 bases). Germline-derived CDR1 and CDR2 are ENHRY and SYGVKD. Trimming pared 3 bases from V and 4 bases from J, leaving 15 bases between. CDR3 length: 15 residues. The DNA of the CDR3 is TGTGCCATCAGTGACCCGGCGGGGGCCGGAGAGACCCAGTACTTC. It is translated as CAISDPAGAGETQYF.

The rearrangement uses TRBV6-5 and TRBJ1-1, with a weak D call TRBD1 (5 bases). Germline values: CDR1 MNHEY, CDR2 SVGAGI. CDR3 length equals 13 residues. V lost 2 bases and J lost 4, with 8 bases in between. For the CDR3, the DNA is TGTGCCAGCAGTTACCGGGACCCCACTGAAGCTTTCTTT. Residues: CASSYRDPTEAFF.

This clonotype is deemed medium-sized. The V and J genes are TRBV5-4 and TRBJ2-5, with 7 nucleotides matching TRBD2. The V gene end was trimmed by 4 bases and the J gene end by 5 bases; junction bases not matched to a gene: 11. The CDR3 consists of 15 residues. The V gene's germline CDR1 is SGHNT and CDR2 YYREEE (reference sequence). CDR3 nucleotide sequence: TGTGCCAGCAGCGTCCGGACTAGTGGTGTGGAGACCCAGTACTTC. This translates into CASSVRTSGVETQYF.

Relative to its sample, this clonotype is medium-sized. The chain employs TRBV19 and TRBJ1-5, with 7 nucleotides matching TRBD1. Germline CDR1 and CDR2: LNHDA and SQIVND (reference sequence). The CDR3 loop spans 14 amino acids. After removal of 6 bases from V and 8 bases from J, the junction contained 10 bases not matched to a gene. CDR3 nucleotides: TGTGCCAGTAGCTCTAACAGGGGCGTGGAGCCCCAGCATTTT. Encoded protein: CASSSNRGVEPQHF.

This clonotype qualifies as medium-sized (0.01 to 0.1%). The chain is built from TRBV6-5 and TRBJ1-2; D unresolved. CDR1 and CDR2 (germline): MNHEY, SVGAGI. Trimming removed 7 bases from V and 2 bases from J, with 11 bases in between. The CDR3 has 13 amino acids. The CDR3 coding sequence is TGTGCCAGCAAGGAGGGCTCAAACTATGGCTACACCTTC. Amino acids: CASKEGSNYGYTF.

The chain has TRBV21-1 and TRBJ1-2; the D call in the table, TRBD1, was not verified against the DNA. TRBV21-1 is reported as a pseudogene. The CDR3 runs 18 residues. In DNA, the CDR3 is TGTGCCAGCAGCAAAGAAGATTTAGGACAGGGGGTTAACTATGGCTACACCTTC. Its protein product is CASSKEDLGQGVNYGYTF.

Judged by abundance, this clonotype is large. The gene calls are TRBV27 and TRBJ2-5, with D hard to call. CDR1 and CDR2 (germline): MNHEY, SMNVEV (reference sequence). Trimming took 8 bases from V and 7 from J, leaving 11 bases between them. This CDR3 comprises 11 residues. The chain's CDR3 is CASGSIVTQYF. The CDR3 nucleotides read TGTGCCAGCGGTTCGATCGTGACCCAGTACTTC.

For the CDR3, the DNA is TGTGCCAGCAGCTTAGACCCGGGTGGCCAAGAGACCCAGTACTTC. Amino acid sequence: CASSLDPGGQETQYF. V and J are TRBV11-2 and TRBJ2-5; D not resolved. The CDR3 is 15 amino acids. V was pared by 0 bases and J by 1 base, with 9 bases between. The germline V gene has CDR1 SGHAT and CDR2 FQNNGV.